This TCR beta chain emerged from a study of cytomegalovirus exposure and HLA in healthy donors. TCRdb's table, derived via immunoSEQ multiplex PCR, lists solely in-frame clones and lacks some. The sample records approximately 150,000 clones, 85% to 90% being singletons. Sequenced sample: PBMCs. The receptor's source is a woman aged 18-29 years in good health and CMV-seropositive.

CDR3 sequence: CASSLAGSSGVQETQYF. CDR3 sequence (DNA): TGTGCCAGCAGCTTAGCTGGGTCTAGCGGGGTCCAAGAGACCCAGTACTTC. This chain uses TRBV7-9 with TRBJ2-5; 9 bases map to TRBD2. Trimming at V came to 0 bases and at J to 1 base, leaving 6 bases not matched to a gene. This CDR3 has 17 residues. Germline assignment: CDR1 SEHNR and CDR2 FQNEAQ (reference sequence).